These 2 T cell receptor beta chains originate from one sample sequenced in a study of metastatic and nonmetastatic thyroid tumors. Each patient came to thyroid surgery without any prior treatment (of any kind). MiXCR was used by TCRdb to re-call the PCR reads. The table records 34,000 or so clones, approximately 40% of them present only once. Sequenced input: tumor tissue. These receptors all come from a female donor with papillary thyroid cancer or a benign thyroid nodule (not recorded which). Some clones in this sample may be carry-over from other donors' samples.

CDR3 in DNA: TGTGCCAGCAGGAAGACAGGTAGTAGCAATCAGCCCCAGCATTTT. This sequence encodes CASRKTGSSNQPQHF. The chain couples TRBV6-2 or TRBV6-3 to TRBJ1-5; D may be TRBD1 (6 bases). V gave up 6 bases and J gave up 0 bases, with 12 bases separating them. This CDR3 contains 15 residues. CDR1 is MNHEY and CDR2 is SVGEGT in the germline V gene.

This clone was found a few times. The rearrangement uses TRBV28 and TRBJ1-2, with a possible D match to TRBD1 (5 bases). Deletions cut 7 bases from V and 0 bases from J, with 15 bases between. The CDR3 runs to 15 residues. CDR1 is MDHEN, CDR2 SYDVKM, per germline. CDR3 protein: CASISYDRPNYGYTF. DNA of the CDR3: TGTGCCAGCATATCATACGACAGACCTAACTATGGCTACACCTTC.